This T cell receptor (beta chain) was retrieved from a study of blood T cells in healthy people across ages. A few counts support this clonotype. Losses at the gene ends were 4 bases for V and 2 bases for J; bases not matched to a gene: 5. This CDR3 spans 15 amino acids. Germline V gives CDR1 SGHRS, CDR2 YFSETQ. Primers used in a second PCR of roughly 6 to 12 cycles were a sample-barcoded 5' primer and a J-beta primer mix. TCRdb processed the 5' RACE reads anew with MiXCR; each CDR3 protein has one entry. The table lists 700,000 to 1,000,000 distinct CDR3 sequences, under 45% of them singletons. Sequencing was done on a sample of blood. This clonotype was obtained from a man aged 55 to 70 in good health. V is TRBV5-1 and J is TRBJ2-7, with TRBD2 matching over 11 bases. In DNA, the CDR3 is TGCGCCAGCAGCAGGACTAGCGGGCCCACCTACGAGCAGTACTTC. Residues: CASSRTSGPTYEQYF.